This T cell receptor beta chain originates from a study of T cell responses to AZD1222 COVID-19 vaccine. The CDR3 is 15 residues long. V was clipped by 0 bases and J by 1 base; unmatched bases: 0. Germline-derived CDR1 and CDR2 are SGDLS and YYNGEE. Pooling of second doses given at about 4 or about 12 weeks was done. Sequencing was performed with immunoSEQ multiplex PCR; in TCRdb, only in-frame clones are kept and a portion is missing. Of roughly 140,000 clones listed, roughly nine tenths are singletons. Study outcomes and limitations: Across spike, vaccine-associated CD4 TCRs were found, dominant at 160-218 and 743-854. Unmutated variant regions reportedly attract nearly half of all spike-specific TCRs. Donors in the cohort were predominantly white British and more often female, and clonal diversity was possibly underestimated.

A remark on this clone: Its target is not known.

The chain couples TRBV9 to TRBJ2-1; TRBD2 matches 8 bases. The specimen was peripheral blood, collected 28 days after the second AZD1222 dose. The TCR was taken from an adult who received the AZD1222 COVID-19 vaccine. The CDR3 DNA reads TGTGCCAGCAGCGTAGGCGGGGGGTCCTACAATGAGCAGTTCTTC. Its translation: CASSVGGGSYNEQFF.